These 15 T cell receptor beta chains came from one sample sequenced in a study of tumor-infiltrating lymphocytes in primary liver carcinoma. Starting material of 500 to 600 ng total RNA yielded TCR beta cDNA via a constant-region primer. Slightly modified ARM-PCR served as the procedure for the TCR beta libraries. These libraries came from three rounds of nested multiplex PCR. Researchers ran the first two PCR rounds for approximately 9 cycles each with TRBV1-TRBV30 forward primers and a C-beta reverse primer. A single record per CDR3 protein comes from TCRdb applying MiXCR to the multiplex PCR reads. The sample lists around 37,000 distinct CDR3 sequences, roughly 75% occurring once. Co-extracting RNA and DNA was done with roughly 17-31 mg of unsorted bulk tissue as input. Sequencing was performed on tumor-adjacent normal liver tissue. These receptors all stem from a man aged 35 to 55 with primary liver carcinoma and hepatitis B virus infection.

With respect to this clonotype: One end of the junction is discordant with germline, which a read error may explain. The chain is built from TRBV6-1 and TRBJ2-1; 7 positions agree with TRBD2. This CDR3 comprises 15 residues. CDR1 and CDR2 (germline): MNHNS, SASEGT. In nucleotides, the CDR3 is TGTGCCAGCAGTAAAGAAGCGGGAAGATACAATGAGCAGTCCTTC. This gives the protein CASSKEAGRYNEQSF.

Comment on this clonotype: At one end, the junction sequence differs from germline, possibly due to a read error. J is TRBJ2-2 and V is TRBV30; weak D call: TRBD1 (6 bases). The CDR3 sequence is 14 residues long. Germline V gene sequence: CDR1 GTSNPN, CDR2 SVGIG (reference sequence). The CDR3 reads CAWRGQEDSRELSF. The CDR3 DNA sequence: TGTGCCTGGAGAGGTCAGGAGGACAGCAGGGAGCTGTCTTTT.

With respect to this clonotype: The junction does not match germline at one end; this may be a read error. The J gene is TRBJ1-3, the V gene TRBV12-3 or TRBV12-4, with D possibly being TRBD1 (5 bases). The CDR3 loop spans 16 amino acids. DNA for the CDR3: TGTGCCAGCAGTTTAGCGGGGGAACTCTCTGGAAACACCATTCATTTT. This translates into CASSLAGELSGNTIHF.

This clonotype was detected only a few times. The junction does not match germline at one end; this may be a read error. V and J are TRBV12-3 or TRBV12-4 and TRBJ2-5, with 8 bases fitting TRBD1. The CDR3 is made up of 16 amino acids. The DNA of the CDR3 is TGTGCCAGCAGCCATGAGGTTCCAGGGGGCGGAGAGACCCACTACTTT. Translation gives CASSHEVPGGGETHYF.

The CDR3 reads CASSIGASEQFF. The CDR3 DNA reads as TGTGCCAGTAGTATAGGAGCTAGCGAGCAGTTCTTC. The chain has TRBV19 and TRBJ2-1; D possibly corresponds to TRBD2 (5 bases). The germline V gene encodes CDR1 LNHDA and CDR2 SQIVND (reference sequence). With 1 base removed from V and 10 bases from J, the gap between germline ends came to 8 bases. The CDR3 sequence is 12 residues long.

Concerning this clonotype itself: The CDR3 end shows no conserved phenylalanine or tryptophan, and so a read error is likely. V is TRBV6-2 or TRBV6-3 and J is TRBJ2-5; D unclear. Deletions cut 5 bases from V and 5 bases from J, with 6 bases between. Germline-derived CDR1 and CDR2 are MNHEY and SVGEGT. This CDR3 contains 11 residues. In DNA, the CDR3 is TGTGCCAGCAGTCAACCCGAGACCCAGTACCTC. This codes for CASSQPETQYL.

This clonotype was detected once. Given the absence of the conserved phenylalanine or tryptophan at the CDR3 end, a read error is likely. CDR3 region: CARSPNSYTS. The CDR3, as DNA: TGTGCCAGGAGCCCCAATAGCTACACCTCC. The chain is built from TRBV11-2 and TRBJ1-2, with unresolved D. Germline-derived CDR1 and CDR2 are SGHAT and FQNNGV. The CDR3 spans 10 residues. V was cut by 9 bases and J by 9 bases, with 11 bases left in between.

As regards this clonotype: The germline gene is not matched at one end of the junction; a read error may be the cause. V usage is TRBV28 and J usage is TRBJ2-2; D tentatively fits TRBD1 or TRBD2 (5 bases each). The CDR3 runs to 14 residues. Germline CDR1 MDHEN, CDR2 SYDVKM. This chain's CDR3 is CTSMATGTTGELFF. The CDR3 nucleotides read TGTACCAGCATGGCGACTGGGACCACCGGGGAGCTGTTTTTT.

Points on this clonotype: The junction departs from the called germline gene at one end, perhaps through a read error. The chain is built from TRBV29-1 and TRBJ2-5; D may match TRBD1 or TRBD2 (5 bases each). The CDR3 is 14 residues long. The germline gives CDR1 SQVTM, CDR2 ANQGSEA. CDR3 protein: CSFEDGTSQEIQYF. CDR3 in DNA: TGCAGCTTTGAGGATGGGACGTCCCAAGAGATCCAATACTTC.

In regard to this clonotype: The junction differs from germline at one of its ends, possibly a read error. The chain joins TRBV5-1 to TRBJ2-1; the D gene is possibly TRBD2 (6 bases). This CDR3 contains 14 residues. CDR1 and CDR2 (germline): SGHRS, YFSETQ. Here the CDR3 reads CASSYSGVYNEQFF. The CDR3 DNA reads TGCGCCAGCAGCTATTCGGGAGTCTACAATGAGCAGTTCTTT.

The rearrangement links TRBV30 to TRBJ2-3; perhaps TRBD2 as D (6 bases). The V end lost 1 base, the J end lost 4 bases, and 15 bases lay between the germline ends. The V gene's germline CDR1 is GTSNPN and CDR2 SVGIG (reference sequence). CDR3 length equals 15 residues. The CDR3 coding sequence is TGTGCCTGGAGTGGGGCTAGCGAGAGAGCAGATACGCAGTATTTT. This encodes CAWSGASERADTQYF.

This clonotype came up many times. This chain connects TRBV6-4 to TRBJ2-1; the match to TRBD2 covers 8 bases. The CDR3 covers 15 residues. V shed 0 bases, J shed 8 bases, and the junction held 6 bases outside the gene matches. CDR1 and CDR2 (germline): MRHNA, SNTAGT. The DNA of the CDR3 is TGTGCCAGCAGTGACTCGTTAGCGGGGTCTGATGAGCAGTTCTTC. Translated: CASSDSLAGSDEQFF.

Turning to this clonotype: The junction departs from germline at one end; a sequencing error may be responsible. The chain uses TRBV5-5 and TRBJ2-7, with 8 bases aligning to TRBD2. In germline, CDR1 is SGHKS, CDR2 YYEKEE (reference sequence). This CDR3 is built from 17 residues. In DNA, the CDR3 is TGTGCCAACAGCTTACGAGGCGCGGGACTAGTGGGAGACGAGCAGTACTTC. The encoded protein is CANSLRGAGLVGDEQYF.

In its sample, this clonotype is large. The chain has TRBV29-1 and TRBJ2-3, with D perhaps matching TRBD2 (7 bases). The germline gives CDR1 SQVTM, CDR2 ANQGSEA. V gave up 6 bases and J gave up 5 bases, with 15 bases separating them. This CDR3 has 13 amino acids. CDR3: CSVRTGGGDTQYF. CDR3 sequence (DNA): TGCAGCGTCCGGACGGGGGGCGGAGATACGCAGTATTTT.

This clonotype appeared a single time. V gene TRBV11-2 combines with J gene TRBJ2-7, with D perhaps TRBD2 (7 bases). V lost 5 bases and J lost 6, with 17 bases in between. The CDR3 has 14 residues. Per the germline V gene, CDR1 is SGHAT and CDR2 is FQNNGV. CDR3 DNA: TGTGCCAGCAGCCTCAGGGGAGGGCCCTGCGAGCAGTACTTC. Encoded protein: CASSLRGGPCEQYF.